This entry is about one T cell receptor (beta chain). Authors of the study amplified TCR beta CDR3 regions from RNA transcripts. The primer set for the first-round RT-PCR of the TCR CDR3 was HTBI. TCRdb redid the calling of the multiplex PCR reads with MiXCR, one entry per CDR3 protein. This sample yields approximately 740,000 distinct CDR3 sequences, of which around 15% are seen a single time; roughly 10% belongs to the top ten. The data belong to a study of T cells in Graves' hyperthyroidism and ophthalmopathy. Background on the study: It was at initial diagnosis, before any treatment, that peripheral blood was collected.

CDR3 size: 14 residues. J was trimmed by 4 bases and V by 8 bases; bases with no gene match: 7. Sequencing was performed on blood. The chain employs TRBV12-3 or TRBV12-4 and TRBJ2-5, with 10 positions matching TRBD2. The TCR comes from a young woman with Graves' hyperthyroidism. The CDR3 sequence is CASQLAGAGETQYF. CDR3 coding DNA: TGTGCCAGCCAGCTAGCGGGAGCGGGAGAGACCCAGTACTTC.